This TCR beta chain came from a study of blood T cell repertoires in COVID-19. Background on the study: Sites in the United States, Italy and Spain provided acute and convalescent COVID-19 samples. In each case, the material was cDNA or gDNA derived from T cells, B-cell-depleted T cells, or PBMCs.

CDR3 length: 15 amino acids. Trimming took 7 bases from V and 0 from J, leaving 15 bases between them. Looked up from germline, CDR1 is MDHEN and CDR2 is SYDVKM. As handled by the study authors: Reference gene primer amplification gave nucleated cell count estimates. Data came from immunoSEQ multiplex PCR; TCRdb stores just in-frame clones and leaves some out. V, J and clone size derive from that table, while D and trimming were established from the DNA sequence. This sample has about 160,000 clones, with approximately 87% found just once. A single count supports this clone. This clonotype originated in a woman in her 70s with acute or convalescent COVID-19. The chain links TRBV28 to TRBJ1-2; D unclear. Sequenced input: peripheral blood. The CDR3 loop reads CASNMATASNYGYTF. CDR3 DNA sequence: TGTGCCAGCAACATGGCCACAGCATCTAACTATGGCTACACCTTC.